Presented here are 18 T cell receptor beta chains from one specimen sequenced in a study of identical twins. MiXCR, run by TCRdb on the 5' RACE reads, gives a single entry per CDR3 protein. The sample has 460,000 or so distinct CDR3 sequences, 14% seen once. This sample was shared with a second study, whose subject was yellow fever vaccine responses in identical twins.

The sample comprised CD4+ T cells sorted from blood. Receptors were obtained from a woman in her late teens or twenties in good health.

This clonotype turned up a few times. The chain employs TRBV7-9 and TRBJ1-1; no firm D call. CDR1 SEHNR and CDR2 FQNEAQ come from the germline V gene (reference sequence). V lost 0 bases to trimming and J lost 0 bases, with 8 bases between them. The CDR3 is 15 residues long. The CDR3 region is CASSLAGGMNTEAFF. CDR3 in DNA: TGTGCCAGCAGCTTAGCGGGCGGTATGAACACTGAAGCTTTCTTT.

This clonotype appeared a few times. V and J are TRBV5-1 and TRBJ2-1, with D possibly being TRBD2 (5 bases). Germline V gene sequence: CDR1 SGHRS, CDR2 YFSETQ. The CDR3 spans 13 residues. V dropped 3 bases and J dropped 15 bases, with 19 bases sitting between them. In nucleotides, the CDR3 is TGCGCCAGCAGCTGGGAGACTGGGCGAAGTCCGTTCTTC. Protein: CASSWETGRSPFF.

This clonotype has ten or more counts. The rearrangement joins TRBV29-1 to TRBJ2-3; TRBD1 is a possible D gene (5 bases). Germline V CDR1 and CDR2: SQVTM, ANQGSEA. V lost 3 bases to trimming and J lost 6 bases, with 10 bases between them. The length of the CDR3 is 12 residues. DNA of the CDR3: TGCAGCGTTGACGACAGTATGGATACGCAGTATTTT. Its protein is CSVDDSMDTQYF.

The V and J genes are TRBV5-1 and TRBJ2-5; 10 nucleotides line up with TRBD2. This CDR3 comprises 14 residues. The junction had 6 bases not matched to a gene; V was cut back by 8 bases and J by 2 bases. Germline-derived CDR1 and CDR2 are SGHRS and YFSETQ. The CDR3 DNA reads TGCGCCAGTCAAAGGACTAGCGGACAAGAGACCCAGTACTTC. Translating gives CASQRTSGQETQYF.

CDR3 loop: CASGERGKGNIQYF. DNA of the CDR3: TGTGCCAGCGGCGAACGGGGGAAGGGGAACATTCAGTACTTC. The gene calls are TRBV6-1 and TRBJ2-4; TRBD2 might be the D (6 bases). Germline V gene data show CDR1 as MNHNS and CDR2 as SASEGT. The CDR3 runs to 14 residues. Trimming took 8 bases from V and 7 from J, leaving 18 bases between them.

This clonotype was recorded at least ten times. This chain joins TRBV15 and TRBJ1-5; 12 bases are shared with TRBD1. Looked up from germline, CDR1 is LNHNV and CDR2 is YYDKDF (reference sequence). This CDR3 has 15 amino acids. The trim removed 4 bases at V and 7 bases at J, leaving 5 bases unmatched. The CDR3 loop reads CATSTGTGGAQPQHF. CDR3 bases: TGTGCCACCAGCACAGGGACAGGGGGCGCACAGCCCCAGCATTTT.

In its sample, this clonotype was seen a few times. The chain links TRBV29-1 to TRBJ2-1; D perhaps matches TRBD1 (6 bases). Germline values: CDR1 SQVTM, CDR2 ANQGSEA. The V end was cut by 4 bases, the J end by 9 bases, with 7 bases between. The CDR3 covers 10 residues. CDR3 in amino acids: CSVAGAEQFF. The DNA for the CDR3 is TGCAGCGTTGCAGGGGCTGAGCAGTTCTTC.

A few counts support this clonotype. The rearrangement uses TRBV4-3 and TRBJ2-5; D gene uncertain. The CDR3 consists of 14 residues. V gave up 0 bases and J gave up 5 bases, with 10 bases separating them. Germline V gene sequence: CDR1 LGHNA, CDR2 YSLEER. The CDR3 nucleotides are TGCGCCAGCAGCCAAGAGGTAGCCGGGGAGACCCAGTACTTC. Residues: CASSQEVAGETQYF.

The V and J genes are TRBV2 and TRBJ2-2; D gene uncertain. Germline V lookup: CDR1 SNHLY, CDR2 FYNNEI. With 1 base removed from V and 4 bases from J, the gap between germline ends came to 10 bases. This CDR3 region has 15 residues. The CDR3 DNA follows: TGTGCCAGCAGTGAAGAAGGGCTGGGCACCGGGGAGCTGTTTTTT. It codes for CASSEEGLGTGELFF.

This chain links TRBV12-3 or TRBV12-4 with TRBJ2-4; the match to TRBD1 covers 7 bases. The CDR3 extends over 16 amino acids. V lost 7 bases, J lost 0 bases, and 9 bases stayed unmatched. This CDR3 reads CASTPGQELAKNIQYF. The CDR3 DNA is TGTGCCAGCACCCCAGGACAGGAACTAGCCAAAAACATTCAGTACTTC.

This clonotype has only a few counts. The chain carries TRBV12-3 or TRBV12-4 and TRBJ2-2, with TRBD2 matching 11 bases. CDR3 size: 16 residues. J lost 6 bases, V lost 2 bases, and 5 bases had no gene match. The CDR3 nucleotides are TGTGCCAGCAGTTTACGACTAGCGGGGCATCCCGGGGAGCTGTTTTTT. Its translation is CASSLRLAGHPGELFF.

CDR3 DNA: TGTGCCAGCAGCCAGACTCGACCCCCTTACGAGCAGTACTTC. Its protein is CASSQTRPPYEQYF. The chain uses TRBV3-1 and TRBJ2-7; D uncertain. Germline V gene data show CDR1 as LGHDT and CDR2 as YNNKEL (reference sequence). There are 14 residues in the CDR3. Trimming stripped 3 bases from V and 4 bases from J, with 13 bases between.

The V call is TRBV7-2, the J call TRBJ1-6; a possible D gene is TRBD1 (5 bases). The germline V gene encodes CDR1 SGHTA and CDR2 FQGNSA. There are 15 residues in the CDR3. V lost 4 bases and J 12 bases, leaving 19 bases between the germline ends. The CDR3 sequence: CASSSGQGRRGPLHF. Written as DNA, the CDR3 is TGTGCCAGCAGCTCAGGACAAGGCCGTCGTGGACCCCTCCACTTT.

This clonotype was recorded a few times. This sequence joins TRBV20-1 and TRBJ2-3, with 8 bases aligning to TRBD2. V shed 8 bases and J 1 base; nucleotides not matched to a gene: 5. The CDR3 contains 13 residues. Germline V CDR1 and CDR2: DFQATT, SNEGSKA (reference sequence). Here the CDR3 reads CSSGLARTDTQYF. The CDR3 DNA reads TGCAGTTCCGGACTAGCCCGCACAGATACGCAGTATTTT.

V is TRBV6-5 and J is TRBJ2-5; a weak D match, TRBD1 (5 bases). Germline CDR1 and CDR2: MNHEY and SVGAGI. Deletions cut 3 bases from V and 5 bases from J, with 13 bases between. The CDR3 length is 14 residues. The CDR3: CASSYLGVLETQYF. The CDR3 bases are TGTGCCAGCAGTTATCTAGGGGTTTTGGAGACCCAGTACTTC.

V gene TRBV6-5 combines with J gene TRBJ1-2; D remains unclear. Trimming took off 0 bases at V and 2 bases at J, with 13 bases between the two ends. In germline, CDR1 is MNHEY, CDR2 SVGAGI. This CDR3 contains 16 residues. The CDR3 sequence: CASSYSEVSSNYGYTF. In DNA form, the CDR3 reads TGTGCCAGCAGTTACTCGGAAGTATCTTCCAACTATGGCTACACCTTC.

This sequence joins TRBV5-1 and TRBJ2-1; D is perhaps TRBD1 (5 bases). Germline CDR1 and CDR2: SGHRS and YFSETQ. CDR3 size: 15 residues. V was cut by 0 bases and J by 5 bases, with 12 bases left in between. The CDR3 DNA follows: TGCGCCAGCAGCTTGGAGGCAGGGAAGAACAATGAGCAGTTCTTC. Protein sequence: CASSLEAGKNNEQFF. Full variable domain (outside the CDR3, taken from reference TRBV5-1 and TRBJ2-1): KAGVTQTPRYLIKTRGQQVTLSCSPISGHRSVSWYQQTPGQGLQFLFEYFSETQRNKGNFPGRFSGRQFSNSRSEMNVSTLELGDSALYLCASSLEAGKNNEQFFGPGTRLTVL.

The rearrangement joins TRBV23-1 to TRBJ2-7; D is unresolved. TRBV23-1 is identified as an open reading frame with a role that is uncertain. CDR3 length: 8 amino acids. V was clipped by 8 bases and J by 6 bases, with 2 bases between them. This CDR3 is CASFEQYF. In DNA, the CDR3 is TGCGCCAGCTTCGAGCAGTACTTC.